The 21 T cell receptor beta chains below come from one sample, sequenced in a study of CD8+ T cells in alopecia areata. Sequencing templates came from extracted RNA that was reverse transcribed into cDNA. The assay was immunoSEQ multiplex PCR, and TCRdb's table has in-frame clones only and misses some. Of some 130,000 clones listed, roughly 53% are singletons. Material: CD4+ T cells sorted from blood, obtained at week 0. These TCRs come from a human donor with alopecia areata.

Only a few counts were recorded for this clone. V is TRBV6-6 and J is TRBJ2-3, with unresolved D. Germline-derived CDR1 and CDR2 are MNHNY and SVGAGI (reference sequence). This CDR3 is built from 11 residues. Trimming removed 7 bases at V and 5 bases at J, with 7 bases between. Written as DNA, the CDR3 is TGTGCCAGCACCCTGGGAGATACGCAGTATTTT. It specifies CASTLGDTQYF.

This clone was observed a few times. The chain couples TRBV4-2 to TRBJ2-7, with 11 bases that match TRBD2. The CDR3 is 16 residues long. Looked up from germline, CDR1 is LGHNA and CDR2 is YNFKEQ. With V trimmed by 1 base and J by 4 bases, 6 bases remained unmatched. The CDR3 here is CASSQALAGGQYEQYF. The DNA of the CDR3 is TGTGCCAGCAGCCAAGCCCTAGCGGGGGGCCAGTACGAGCAGTACTTC.

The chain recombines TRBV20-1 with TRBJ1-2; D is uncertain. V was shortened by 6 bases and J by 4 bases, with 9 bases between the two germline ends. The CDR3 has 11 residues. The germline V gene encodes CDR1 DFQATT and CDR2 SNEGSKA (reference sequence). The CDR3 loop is CSAINSYGYTF. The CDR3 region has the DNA TGCAGTGCCATCAACAGCTATGGCTACACCTTC.

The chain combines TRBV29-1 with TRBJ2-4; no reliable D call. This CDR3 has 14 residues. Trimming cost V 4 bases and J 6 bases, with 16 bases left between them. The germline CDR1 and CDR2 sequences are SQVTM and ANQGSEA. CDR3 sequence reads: CSVAAAPQRNIQYF. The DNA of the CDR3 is TGCAGCGTTGCGGCGGCCCCTCAAAGAAACATTCAGTACTTC.

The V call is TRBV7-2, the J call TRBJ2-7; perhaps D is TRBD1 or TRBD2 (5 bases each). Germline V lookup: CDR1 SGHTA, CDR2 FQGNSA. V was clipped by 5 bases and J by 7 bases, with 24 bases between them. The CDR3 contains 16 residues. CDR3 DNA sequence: TGTGCCAGCAGCCGGGACGGAGCAGTGAGTGGTATGGAGCAGTACTTC. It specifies CASSRDGAVSGMEQYF.

The CDR3 sequence is CASTGLPNTEAFF. The DNA of the CDR3 is TGTGCCAGCACTGGACTCCCGAACACTGAAGCTTTCTTT. The chain combines TRBV2 with TRBJ1-1; D call uncertain. Trimming pared 7 bases from V and 1 base from J, leaving 10 bases between. CDR1 and CDR2 (germline): SNHLY, FYNNEI. The CDR3 is 13 amino acids. The whole variable domain, filled in from reference TRBV2 and TRBJ1-1, reads EPEVTQTPSHQVTQMGQEVILRCVPISNHLYFYWYRQILGQKVEFLVSFYNNEISEKSEIFDDQFSVERPDGSNFTLKIRSTKLEDSAMYFCASTGLPNTEAFFGQGTRLTVV.

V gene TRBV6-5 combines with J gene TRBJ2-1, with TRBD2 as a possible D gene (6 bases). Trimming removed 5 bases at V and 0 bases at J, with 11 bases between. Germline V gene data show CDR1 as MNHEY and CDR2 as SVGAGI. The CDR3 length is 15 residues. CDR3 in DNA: TGTGCCAGCAGTCGGGACTGGAACTCCTACAATGAGCAGTTCTTC. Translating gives CASSRDWNSYNEQFF.

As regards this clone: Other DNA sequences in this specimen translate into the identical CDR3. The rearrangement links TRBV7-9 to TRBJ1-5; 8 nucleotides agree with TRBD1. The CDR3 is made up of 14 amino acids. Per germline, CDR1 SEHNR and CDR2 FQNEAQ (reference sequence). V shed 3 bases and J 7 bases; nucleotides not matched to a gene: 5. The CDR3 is CASSFGQGGQPQHF. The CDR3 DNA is TGTGCCAGCAGCTTCGGACAGGGAGGCCAGCCCCAGCATTTT.

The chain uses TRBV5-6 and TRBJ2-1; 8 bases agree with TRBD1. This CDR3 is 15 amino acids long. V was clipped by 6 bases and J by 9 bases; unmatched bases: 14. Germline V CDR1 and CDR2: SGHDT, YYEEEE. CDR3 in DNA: TGTGCCAGCACCGCCATTCCAGGGGGCTCGGGTGAGCAGTTCTTC. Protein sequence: CASTAIPGGSGEQFF.

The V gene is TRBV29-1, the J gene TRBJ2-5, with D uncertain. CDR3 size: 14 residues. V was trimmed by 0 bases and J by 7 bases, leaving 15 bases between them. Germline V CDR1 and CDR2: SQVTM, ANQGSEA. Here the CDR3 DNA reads TGCAGCGTTGAAGAGCTATTTGGGTGGGGGACCCAGTACTTC. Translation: CSVEELFGWGTQYF.

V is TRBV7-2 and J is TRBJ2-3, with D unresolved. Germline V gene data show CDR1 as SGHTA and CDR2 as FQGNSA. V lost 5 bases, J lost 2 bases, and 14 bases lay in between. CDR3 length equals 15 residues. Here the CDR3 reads CASSPSPVPTDTQYF. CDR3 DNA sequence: TGTGCCAGCAGCCCCAGTCCGGTTCCCACAGATACGCAGTATTTT.

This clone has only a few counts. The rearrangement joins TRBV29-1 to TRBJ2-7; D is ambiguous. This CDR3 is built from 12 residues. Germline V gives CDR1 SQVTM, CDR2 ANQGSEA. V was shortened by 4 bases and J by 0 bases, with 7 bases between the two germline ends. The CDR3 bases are TGCAGCGTTGGTGGCTTCTCCTACGAGCAGTACTTC. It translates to CSVGGFSYEQYF.

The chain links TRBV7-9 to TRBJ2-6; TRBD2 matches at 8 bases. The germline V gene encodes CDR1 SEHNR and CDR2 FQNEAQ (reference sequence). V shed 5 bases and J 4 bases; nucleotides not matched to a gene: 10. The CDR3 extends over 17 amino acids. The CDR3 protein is CASSPPGGGTGANVLTF. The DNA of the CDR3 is TGTGCCAGCAGCCCCCCCGGCGGGGGGACCGGGGCCAACGTCCTGACTTTC.

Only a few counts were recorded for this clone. CDR3 DNA: TGTGCCAGACCCCGGGACAGGGGCTACGAGCAGTACTTC. This sequence encodes CARPRDRGYEQYF. The genes are TRBV19 and TRBJ2-7; 10 nucleotides align to TRBD1. The germline CDR1 and CDR2 sequences are LNHDA and SQIVND (reference sequence). This CDR3 contains 13 residues. The ends lost 9 bases at V and 3 bases at J; junction bases unmatched: 5.

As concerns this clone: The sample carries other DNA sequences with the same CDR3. The CDR3 DNA is TGTGCCTGGAGGCAGGGAGGCGAGCAGTACTTC. This translates into CAWRQGGEQYF. The chain carries TRBV30 and TRBJ2-7, with D tentatively TRBD2 (6 bases). The V gene lost 3 bases and the J gene lost 6 bases, with 9 bases spanning the gap. The length of the CDR3 is 11 residues. Germline values: CDR1 GTSNPN, CDR2 SVGIG (reference sequence).

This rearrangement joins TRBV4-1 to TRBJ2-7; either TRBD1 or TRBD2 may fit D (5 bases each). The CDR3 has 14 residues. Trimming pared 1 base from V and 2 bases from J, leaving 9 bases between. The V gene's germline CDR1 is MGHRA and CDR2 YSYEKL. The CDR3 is CASSQAGPPYEQYF. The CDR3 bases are TGCGCCAGCAGCCAAGCGGGACCCCCCTACGAGCAGTACTTC.

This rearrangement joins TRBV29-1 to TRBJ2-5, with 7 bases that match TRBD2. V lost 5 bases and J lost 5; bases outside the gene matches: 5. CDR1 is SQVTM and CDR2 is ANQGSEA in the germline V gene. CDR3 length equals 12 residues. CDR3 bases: TGCAGCGTTAAACTGGGGGGGGAGACCCAGTACTTC. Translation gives CSVKLGGETQYF.

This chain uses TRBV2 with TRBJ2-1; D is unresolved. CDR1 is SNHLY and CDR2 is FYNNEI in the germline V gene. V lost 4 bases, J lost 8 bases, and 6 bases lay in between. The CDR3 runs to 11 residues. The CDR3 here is CASSVMDEQFF. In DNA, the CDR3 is TGTGCCAGCAGTGTGATGGATGAGCAGTTCTTC. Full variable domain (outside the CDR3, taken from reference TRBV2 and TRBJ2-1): EPEVTQTPSHQVTQMGQEVILRCVPISNHLYFYWYRQILGQKVEFLVSFYNNEISEKSEIFDDQFSVERPDGSNFTLKIRSTKLEDSAMYFCASSVMDEQFFGPGTRLTVL.

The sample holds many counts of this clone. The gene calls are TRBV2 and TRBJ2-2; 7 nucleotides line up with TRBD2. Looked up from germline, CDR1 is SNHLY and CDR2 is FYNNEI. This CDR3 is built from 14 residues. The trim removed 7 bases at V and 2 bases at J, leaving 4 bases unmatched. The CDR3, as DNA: TGTGCCAGCAATAGACTAGCCAACACCGGGGAGCTGTTTTTT. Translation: CASNRLANTGELFF.

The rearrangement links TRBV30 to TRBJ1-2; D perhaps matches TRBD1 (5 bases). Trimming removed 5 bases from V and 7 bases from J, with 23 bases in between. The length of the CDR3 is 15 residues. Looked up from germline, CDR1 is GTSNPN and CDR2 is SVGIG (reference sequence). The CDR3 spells CAWARLGPGRRGYTF. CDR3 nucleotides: TGTGCCTGGGCCCGTTTGGGACCCGGGCGGCGTGGCTACACCTTC.

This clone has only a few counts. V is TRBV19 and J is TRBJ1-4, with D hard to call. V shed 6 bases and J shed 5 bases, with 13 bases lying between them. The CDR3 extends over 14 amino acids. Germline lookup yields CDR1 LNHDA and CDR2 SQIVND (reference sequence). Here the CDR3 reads CASSARTGNEKLFF. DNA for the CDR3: TGTGCCAGTAGCGCGAGGACGGGGAATGAAAAACTGTTTTTT. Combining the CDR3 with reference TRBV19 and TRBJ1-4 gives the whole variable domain DGGITQSPKYLFRKEGQNVTLSCEQNLNHDAMYWYRQDPGQGLRLIYYSQIVNDFQKGDIAEGYSVSREKKESFPLTVTSAQKNPTAFYLCASSARTGNEKLFFGSGTQLSVL.